These 21 T cell receptor beta chains were all obtained from the same sample, sequenced in a study of CD8 T cells in Susac syndrome. Reverse transcription of roughly 0.45 to 1 ug RNA was performed with random hexamers. A single record per CDR3 protein comes from TCRdb applying MiXCR to the immunoSEQ multiplex PCR reads. The sample yields roughly 250,000 distinct CDR3 sequences, almost 97% seen once. Sequencing was performed on CD4+ T cells from PBMCs. These receptors came from a human donor with Susac syndrome.

This chain connects TRBV28 to TRBJ1-5; maybe TRBD1 (5 bases). The ends were cut back, 2 bases at V and 15 bases at J, with 17 bases in the middle. Germline V lookup: CDR1 MDHEN, CDR2 SYDVKM. CDR3 length equals 13 residues. The DNA of the CDR3 is TGTGCCAGCAGTTTAGGCGACAGCTCCGGCGGGCATTTT. It specifies CASSLGDSSGGHF. The full variable domain, in which reference TRBV28 and TRBJ1-5 provide the parts outside the CDR3, is DVKVTQSSRYLVKRTGEKVFLECVQDMDHENMFWYRQDPGLGLRLIYFSYDVKMKEKGDIPEGYSVSREKKERFSLILESASTNQTSMYLCASSLGDSSGGHFGDGTRLSIL.

The V gene is TRBV28, the J gene TRBJ2-7; TRBD2 matches at 7 bases. This CDR3 is 15 amino acids long. V gave up 6 bases and J gave up 4 bases; unmatched junction bases: 12. The germline gives CDR1 MDHEN, CDR2 SYDVKM. Here the CDR3 DNA reads TGTGCCAGCAGCCTGATGGGAGGGTCGACGTACGAGCAGTACTTC. It is translated as CASSLMGGSTYEQYF.

The V gene is TRBV9, the J gene TRBJ2-1, with D tentatively TRBD2 (5 bases). The CDR3 length is 16 residues. Per the germline V gene, CDR1 is SGDLS and CDR2 is YYNGEE. V shed 2 bases and J shed 0 bases, with 12 bases lying between them. The CDR3 region is CASSVLERHSYNEQFF. The CDR3, as DNA: TGTGCCAGCAGCGTCCTTGAGCGGCACTCCTACAATGAGCAGTTCTTC.

The V call is TRBV14, the J call TRBJ2-1; TRBD2 agrees at 14 bases. Germline CDR1 reads SGHDN; CDR2 reads FVKESK. CDR3 length: 18 amino acids. J was trimmed by 1 base and V by 2 bases; bases with no gene match: 4. CDR3 DNA sequence: TGTGCCAGCAGCCAATTGGGACTAGCGGGAGAATCCTACAATGAGCAGTTCTTC. This translates into CASSQLGLAGESYNEQFF.

The chain couples TRBV30 to TRBJ1-5; D not resolved. From germline, CDR1 is GTSNPN and CDR2 SVGIG (reference sequence). Trimming cost V 0 bases and J 5 bases, with 14 bases left between them. This CDR3 is built from 15 residues. CDR3 amino acids: CAWSVGGSWDQPQHF. The DNA of the CDR3 is TGTGCCTGGAGTGTAGGAGGGTCCTGGGATCAGCCCCAGCATTTT.

The V and J genes are TRBV12-3 or TRBV12-4 and TRBJ2-1; TRBD2 is a possible D gene (6 bases). V gave up 5 bases and J gave up 7 bases, with 12 bases separating them. This CDR3 has 13 amino acids. The DNA for the CDR3 is TGTGCCAGCAGTGCGCGGAGGGCAAATGAGCAGTTCTTC. Residues: CASSARRANEQFF.

The chain employs TRBV6-5 and TRBJ2-7; D gene unclear. V gave up 5 bases and J gave up 5 bases, with 10 bases separating them. Germline V lookup: CDR1 MNHEY, CDR2 SVGAGI. The CDR3 is 12 amino acids. The CDR3 here is CASSTNRDEQYF. In DNA form, the CDR3 reads TGTGCCAGCAGTACCAACCGGGACGAGCAGTACTTC.

J is TRBJ2-7 and V is TRBV12-3 or TRBV12-4; D possibly uses TRBD1 or TRBD2 (7 bases each). The CDR3 totals 17 residues. The ends were cut back, 4 bases at V and 4 bases at J, with 23 bases in the middle. The CDR3 is CASSSLRGLADGYEQYF. CDR3 nucleotides: TGTGCCAGCAGTTCCCTGAGGGGGCTAGCGGACGGGTACGAGCAGTACTTC.

This chain uses TRBV20-1 with TRBJ1-2; 12 positions agree with TRBD1. J was trimmed by 4 bases and V by 6 bases; bases with no gene match: 9. Per germline, CDR1 DFQATT and CDR2 SNEGSKA (reference sequence). The CDR3 totals 15 residues. For the CDR3, the DNA is TGCAGTGCCAGCGGGGACAGGGGGCTCCTCTATGGCTACACCTTC. The encoded protein is CSASGDRGLLYGYTF.

This chain uses TRBV29-1 with TRBJ1-1; 7 nucleotides line up with TRBD1. Germline V lookup: CDR1 SQVTM, CDR2 ANQGSEA. The junction had 1 base not matched to a gene; V was cut back by 0 bases and J by 0 bases. This CDR3 region has 14 residues. The CDR3 spells CSVEDGTVNTEAFF. CDR3 nucleotides: TGCAGCGTTGAAGATGGGACAGTGAACACTGAAGCTTTCTTT.

The chain uses TRBV7-2 and TRBJ1-4, with a tentative D call TRBD1 (6 bases). CDR1 is SGHTA and CDR2 is FQGNSA in the germline V gene. V was trimmed by 3 bases and J by 2 bases, leaving 13 bases between them. CDR3 length: 16 residues. DNA of the CDR3: TGTGCCAGCAGCTTTTACAGGGTGGGGACTAATGAAAAACTGTTTTTT. Translating gives CASSFYRVGTNEKLFF.

The chain combines TRBV4-1 with TRBJ2-5; no firm D call. The V gene's germline CDR1 is MGHRA and CDR2 YSYEKL. The CDR3 has 15 amino acids. V shed 0 bases and J shed 5 bases, with 13 bases lying between them. For the CDR3, the DNA is TGCGCCAGCAGCCAAGAAGGTCCCAGGCGGGAGACCCAGTACTTC. Translated: CASSQEGPRRETQYF.

The chain combines TRBV20-1 with TRBJ2-1; perhaps TRBD1 as D (6 bases). V was trimmed by 8 bases and J by 2 bases, leaving 16 bases between them. CDR3 length: 14 residues. Germline assignment: CDR1 DFQATT and CDR2 SNEGSKA (reference sequence). The CDR3 here is CSKFRGHPYNEQFF. The CDR3 bases are TGCAGTAAATTCAGGGGCCACCCCTACAATGAGCAGTTCTTC.

This rearrangement joins TRBV29-1 to TRBJ2-3; tentative D call: TRBD1 (5 bases). This CDR3 comprises 15 residues. Germline CDR1 reads SQVTM; CDR2 reads ANQGSEA. V lost 7 bases and J 0 bases, leaving 17 bases between the germline ends. DNA for the CDR3: TGCAGCGCCCGACAGCCAGCGTTAAGCACAGATACGCAGTATTTT. It yields the protein CSARQPALSTDTQYF.

This sequence joins TRBV28 and TRBJ2-2; D may be TRBD1 or TRBD2 (5 bases each). CDR3 size: 15 residues. Germline V gene data show CDR1 as MDHEN and CDR2 as SYDVKM. V lost 5 bases and J lost 6, with 16 bases in between. The CDR3 DNA is TGTGCCAGCAGTGGATTCGAGGGGCTCTCCGGGGAGCTGTTTTTT. Amino acid sequence: CASSGFEGLSGELFF.

This chain links TRBV24-1 with TRBJ2-3, with D tentatively TRBD1 (5 bases). The V end was cut by 3 bases, the J end by 1 base, with 10 bases between. The V gene's germline CDR1 is KGHDR and CDR2 SFDVKD. The CDR3 runs 15 residues. The DNA of the CDR3 is TGTGCCACCAGTGATCGAGGACACCGCACAGATACGCAGTATTTT. This encodes CATSDRGHRTDTQYF.

The rearrangement uses TRBV9 and TRBJ2-6; 7 bases are a match to TRBD1. The CDR3 has 19 amino acids. CDR1 and CDR2 from the germline V gene are SGDLS and YYNGEE. The J segment lost 0 bases and the V segment lost 0 bases, leaving 9 bases of the junction unmatched. The CDR3 sequence: CASSVAAGQVTSGANVLTF. CDR3 in DNA: TGTGCCAGCAGCGTAGCTGCAGGACAGGTCACCTCTGGGGCCAACGTCCTGACTTTC.

The table lists this clonotype with a count of one. In nucleotides, the CDR3 is TGCGCCAGCAGCTTACAGGGGGCGAGAGGCTACACCTTC. Translating gives CASSLQGARGYTF. The V and J genes are TRBV5-1 and TRBJ1-2, with 9 bases aligning to TRBD1. The CDR3 covers 13 residues. Germline assignment: CDR1 SGHRS and CDR2 YFSETQ. The ends lost 2 bases at V and 8 bases at J; junction bases unmatched: 4.

The V call is TRBV20-1, the J call TRBJ2-3; D is unresolved. The length of the CDR3 is 10 residues. Germline assignment: CDR1 DFQATT and CDR2 SNEGSKA (reference sequence). V was clipped by 3 bases and J by 5 bases, with 3 bases between them. CDR3 loop: CSASGDTQYF. The CDR3 DNA sequence: TGCAGTGCTAGTGGAGATACGCAGTATTTT.

The rearrangement links TRBV7-8 to TRBJ2-1; maybe TRBD2 (5 bases). CDR3 size: 13 residues. Germline values: CDR1 SGHVS, CDR2 FQNEAQ. Between the trimmed V and J ends, which lost 2 bases and 10 bases, there was a span of 12 bases. The CDR3 DNA is TGTGCCAGCAGCTTAAACCTGGCTAGCGAGCAGTTCTTC. Translating it yields CASSLNLASEQFF.

J is TRBJ2-7 and V is TRBV6-5; 9 nucleotides agree with TRBD2. Germline CDR1 and CDR2: MNHEY and SVGAGI. This CDR3 has 15 amino acids. V trimming: 8 bases; J trimming: 2 bases; junction bases outside the gene matches: 10. CDR3 DNA: TGTGCCAGCTCCGGGACTAGCTATGGGACCTACGAGCAGTACTTC. It yields the protein CASSGTSYGTYEQYF.